What follows is one TCR beta chain and its context. This sample was included in a study of blood T cell repertoires in COVID-19. Here immunoSEQ multiplex PCR was the method, and the copy in TCRdb shows in-frame clones only, minus some. The sample consists of more than 80,000 clones, 86% of them appearing once. Trimming stripped 1 base from V and 3 bases from J, with 9 bases between. The germline CDR1 and CDR2 sequences are SNHLY and FYNNEI. The CDR3 sequence is 14 residues long. Material for sequencing was peripheral blood. This chain links TRBV2 with TRBJ1-1, with D maybe TRBD1 (5 bases). The origin of this receptor is a man between 50 and 59 years old with active COVID-19. Written as DNA, the CDR3 is TGTGCCAGCAGTGAAGGCCAGGGCTACACTGAAGCTTTCTTT. This translates into CASSEGQGYTEAFF.